This TCR beta chain was identified during a study of CD8+CD57+ T cells in acquired aplastic anemia. Whole-study context: Sorted CD4+ and CD8+ cells gave an average of roughly 3.3 ug of DNA. Whole-study results and caveats: Shared by patients and controls, twenty-nine CD8+ CDR3s were abundant in patients.

Sequencing involved patients with CD8+CD57+ cell expansion previously shown by flow cytometry. Severe acquired aplastic anemia was diagnosed in all patients. Prior therapy had not been administered to any patient at the time of blood sampling. A remark on this clonotype: What it recognizes is unknown.

The germline gives CDR1 SNHLY, CDR2 FYNNEI. The CDR3 length is 15 residues. Trimming cost V 5 bases and J 5 bases; bases outside gene matches: 12. Template material for TCR beta VDJ and CDR3 profiling consisted of genomic DNA. TCRdb processed the reads anew with MiXCR; each CDR3 protein has one entry. The sample carries about 160,000 distinct CDR3 sequences, 70% to 80% recorded once. Material for sequencing was sorted CD4+, CD8+, or CD8+CD57+ T cells (not recorded which) from PBMCs. This clonotype was obtained from a human donor with aplastic anemia. The gene calls are TRBV2 and TRBJ2-7; 7 positions agree with TRBD2. The CDR3 spells CASSRFREGSDEQYV. CDR3 DNA sequence: TGTGCCAGCAGTCGCTTTAGGGAGGGAAGCGACGAGCAGTACGTC.